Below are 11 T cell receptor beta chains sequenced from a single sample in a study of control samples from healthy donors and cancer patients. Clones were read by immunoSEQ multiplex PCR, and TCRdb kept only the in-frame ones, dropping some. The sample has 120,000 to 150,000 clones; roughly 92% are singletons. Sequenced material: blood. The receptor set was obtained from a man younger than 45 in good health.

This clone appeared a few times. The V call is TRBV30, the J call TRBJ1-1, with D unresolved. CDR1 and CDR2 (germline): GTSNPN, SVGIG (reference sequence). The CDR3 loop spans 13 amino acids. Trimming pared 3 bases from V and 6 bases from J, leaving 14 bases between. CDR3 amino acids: CAWRGSLWAEAFF. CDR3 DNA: TGTGCCTGGAGGGGCTCGCTATGGGCTGAAGCTTTCTTT.

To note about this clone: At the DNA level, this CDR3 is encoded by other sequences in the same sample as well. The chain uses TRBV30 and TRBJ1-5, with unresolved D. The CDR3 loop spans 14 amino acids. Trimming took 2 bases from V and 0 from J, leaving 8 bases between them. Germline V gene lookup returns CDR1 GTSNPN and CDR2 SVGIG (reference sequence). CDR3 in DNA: TGTGCCTGGAGTTCGGGCAATAGCAATCAGCCCCAGCATTTT. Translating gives CAWSSGNSNQPQHF.

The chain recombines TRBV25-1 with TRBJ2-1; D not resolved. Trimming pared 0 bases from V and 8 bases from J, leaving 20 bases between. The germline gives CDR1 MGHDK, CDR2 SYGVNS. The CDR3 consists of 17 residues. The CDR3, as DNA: TGTGCCAGCAGTGAATATATTCAGCTGGGCGGTTCCGATGAGCAGTTCTTC. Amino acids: CASSEYIQLGGSDEQFF.

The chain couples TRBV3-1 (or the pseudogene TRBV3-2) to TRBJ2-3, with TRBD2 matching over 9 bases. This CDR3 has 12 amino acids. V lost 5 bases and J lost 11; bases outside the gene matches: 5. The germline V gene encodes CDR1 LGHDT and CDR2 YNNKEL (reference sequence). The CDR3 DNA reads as TGTGCCAGCAGCAGACTAGCGGAAAAGCAGTATTTT. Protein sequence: CASSRLAEKQYF.

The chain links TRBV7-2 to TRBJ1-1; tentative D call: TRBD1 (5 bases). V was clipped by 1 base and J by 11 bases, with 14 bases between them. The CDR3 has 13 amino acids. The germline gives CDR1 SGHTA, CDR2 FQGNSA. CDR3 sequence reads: CASSLGGATRAFF. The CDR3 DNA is TGTGCCAGCAGCTTAGGAGGGGCCACGCGGGCTTTCTTT.

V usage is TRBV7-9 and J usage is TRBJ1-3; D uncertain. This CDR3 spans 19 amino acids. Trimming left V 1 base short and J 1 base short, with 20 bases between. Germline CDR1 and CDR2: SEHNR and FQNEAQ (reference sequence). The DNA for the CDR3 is TGTGCCAGCAGCTTAGTCGGGGTCTCCCAAGGGTTGTCTGGAAACACCATATATTTT. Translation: CASSLVGVSQGLSGNTIYF.

CDR3 in amino acids: CANSGTGVTGELFF. The CDR3, as DNA: TGTGCCAACTCTGGGACAGGGGTTACCGGGGAGCTGTTTTTT. The rearrangement uses TRBV7-9 and TRBJ2-2; 10 bases match TRBD1. The CDR3 has 14 amino acids. In germline, CDR1 is SEHNR, CDR2 FQNEAQ (reference sequence). Trimming removed 10 bases from V and 5 bases from J; junction bases left unmatched: 7.

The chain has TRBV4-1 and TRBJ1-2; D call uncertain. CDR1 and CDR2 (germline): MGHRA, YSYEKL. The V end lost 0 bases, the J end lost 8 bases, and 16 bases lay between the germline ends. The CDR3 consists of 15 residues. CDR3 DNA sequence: TGCGCCAGCAGCCAAGATGGGTCTTCCTCGGGGGGCTACACCTTC. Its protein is CASSQDGSSSGGYTF.

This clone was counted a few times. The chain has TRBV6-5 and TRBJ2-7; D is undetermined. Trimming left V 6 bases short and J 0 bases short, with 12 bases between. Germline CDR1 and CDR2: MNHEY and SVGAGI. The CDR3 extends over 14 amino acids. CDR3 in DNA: TGTGCCAGCAGCCCCTACATAAGCTCCTACGAGCAGTACTTC. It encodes CASSPYISSYEQYF.

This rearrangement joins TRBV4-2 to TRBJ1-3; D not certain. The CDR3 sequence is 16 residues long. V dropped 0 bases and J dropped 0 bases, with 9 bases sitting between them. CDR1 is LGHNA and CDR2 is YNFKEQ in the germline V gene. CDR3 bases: TGTGCCAGCAGCCAAGACCATGGAATCTCTGGAAACACCATATATTTT. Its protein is CASSQDHGISGNTIYF.

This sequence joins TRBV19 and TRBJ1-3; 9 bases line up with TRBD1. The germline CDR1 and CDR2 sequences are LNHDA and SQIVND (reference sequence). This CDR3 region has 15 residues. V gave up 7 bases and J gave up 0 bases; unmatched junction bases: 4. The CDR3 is CASTNRGPSGNTIYF. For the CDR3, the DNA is TGTGCCAGTACAAACAGGGGGCCCTCTGGAAACACCATATATTTT.